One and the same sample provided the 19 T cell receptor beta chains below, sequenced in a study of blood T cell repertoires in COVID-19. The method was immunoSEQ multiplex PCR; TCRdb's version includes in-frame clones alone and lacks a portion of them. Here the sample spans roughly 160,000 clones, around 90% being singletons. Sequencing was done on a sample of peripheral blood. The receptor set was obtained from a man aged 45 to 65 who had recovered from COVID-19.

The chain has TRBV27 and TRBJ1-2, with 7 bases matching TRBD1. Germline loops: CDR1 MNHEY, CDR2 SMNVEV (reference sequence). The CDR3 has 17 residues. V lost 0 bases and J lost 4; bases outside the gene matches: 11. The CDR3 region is CASSLSPTGALGYGYTF. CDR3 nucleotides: TGTGCCAGCAGTTTATCCCCTACAGGGGCCCTAGGCTATGGCTACACCTTC.

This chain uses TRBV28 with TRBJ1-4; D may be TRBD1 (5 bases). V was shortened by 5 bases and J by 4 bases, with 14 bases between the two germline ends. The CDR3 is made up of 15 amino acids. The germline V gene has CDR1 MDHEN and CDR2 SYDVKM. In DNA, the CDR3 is TGTGCCAGCAGTAAAACCGGGGGAGGTAATGAAAAACTGTTTTTT. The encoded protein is CASSKTGGGNEKLFF.

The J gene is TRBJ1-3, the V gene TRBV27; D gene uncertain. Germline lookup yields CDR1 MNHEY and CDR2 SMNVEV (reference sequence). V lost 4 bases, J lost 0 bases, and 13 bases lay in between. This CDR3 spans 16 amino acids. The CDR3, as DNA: TGTGCCAGCAGTTCCGGGAGTTTCTCCTCTGGAAACACCATATATTTT. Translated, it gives CASSSGSFSSGNTIYF.

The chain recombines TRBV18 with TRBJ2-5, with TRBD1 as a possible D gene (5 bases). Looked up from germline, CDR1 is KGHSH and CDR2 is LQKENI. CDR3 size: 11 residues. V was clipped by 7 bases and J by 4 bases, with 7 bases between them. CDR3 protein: CASFTGETQYF. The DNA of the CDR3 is TGTGCCAGCTTCACAGGAGAGACCCAGTACTTC.

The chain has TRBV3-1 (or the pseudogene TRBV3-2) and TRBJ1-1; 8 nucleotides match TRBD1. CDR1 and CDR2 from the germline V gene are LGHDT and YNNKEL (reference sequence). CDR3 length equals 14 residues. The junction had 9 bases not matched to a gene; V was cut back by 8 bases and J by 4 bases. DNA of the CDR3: TGTGCCAGCGGGACCCGGGACAGGACCACTGAAGCTTTCTTT. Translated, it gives CASGTRDRTTEAFF.

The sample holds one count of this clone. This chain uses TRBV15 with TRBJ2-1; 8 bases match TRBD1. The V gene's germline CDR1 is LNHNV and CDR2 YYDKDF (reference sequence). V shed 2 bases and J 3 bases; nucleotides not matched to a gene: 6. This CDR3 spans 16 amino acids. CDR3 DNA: TGTGCCACCAGCAGAATACAAACAGGGGGCTACAATGAGCAGTTCTTC. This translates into CATSRIQTGGYNEQFF.

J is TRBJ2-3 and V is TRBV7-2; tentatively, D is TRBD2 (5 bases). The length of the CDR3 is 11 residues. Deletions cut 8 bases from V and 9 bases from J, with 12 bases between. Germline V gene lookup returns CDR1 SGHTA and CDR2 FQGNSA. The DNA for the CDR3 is TGTGCCAGCGGCCTTAGAGGGACGCAGTATTTT. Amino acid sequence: CASGLRGTQYF.

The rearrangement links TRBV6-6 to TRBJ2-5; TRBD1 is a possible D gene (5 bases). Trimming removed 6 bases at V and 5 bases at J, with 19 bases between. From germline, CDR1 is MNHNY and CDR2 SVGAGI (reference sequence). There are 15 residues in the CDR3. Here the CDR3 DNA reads TGTGCCAGCAGCCTTAAGGGGCCCCCTAAGGAGACCCAGTACTTC. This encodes CASSLKGPPKETQYF.

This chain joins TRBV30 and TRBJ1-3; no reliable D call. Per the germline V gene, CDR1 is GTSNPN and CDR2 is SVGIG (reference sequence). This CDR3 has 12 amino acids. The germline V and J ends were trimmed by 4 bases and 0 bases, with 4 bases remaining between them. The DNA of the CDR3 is TGTGCCTGGACCATCTCTGGAAACACCATATATTTT. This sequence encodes CAWTISGNTIYF.

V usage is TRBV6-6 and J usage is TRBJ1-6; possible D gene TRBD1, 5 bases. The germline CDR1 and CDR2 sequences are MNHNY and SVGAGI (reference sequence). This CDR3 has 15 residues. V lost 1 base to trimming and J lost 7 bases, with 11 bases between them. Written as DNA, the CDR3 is TGTGCCAGCAGTTACTTGGGGGGGGAAAATTCACCCCTCCACTTT. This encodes CASSYLGGENSPLHF.

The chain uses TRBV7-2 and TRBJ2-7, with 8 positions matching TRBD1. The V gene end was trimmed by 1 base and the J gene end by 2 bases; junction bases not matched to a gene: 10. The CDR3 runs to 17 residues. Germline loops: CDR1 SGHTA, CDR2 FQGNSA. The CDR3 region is CASSLDRGTGPTYEQYF. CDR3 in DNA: TGTGCCAGCAGCTTAGATCGCGGGACAGGTCCGACCTACGAGCAGTACTTC.

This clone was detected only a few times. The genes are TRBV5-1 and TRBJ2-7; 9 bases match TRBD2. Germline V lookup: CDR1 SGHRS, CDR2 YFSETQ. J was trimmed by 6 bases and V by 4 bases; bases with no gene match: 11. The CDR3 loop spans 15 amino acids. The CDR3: CASSRGSREGLEQYF. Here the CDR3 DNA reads TGCGCCAGCAGCCGGGGGTCGCGGGAGGGCCTCGAGCAGTACTTC.

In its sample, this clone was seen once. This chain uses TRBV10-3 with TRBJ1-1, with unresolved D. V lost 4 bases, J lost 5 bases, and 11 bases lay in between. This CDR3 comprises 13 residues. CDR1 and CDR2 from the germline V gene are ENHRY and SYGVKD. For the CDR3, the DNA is TGTGCCATCAGTGGTCTTCGGGAAACTGAAGCTTTCTTT. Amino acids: CAISGLRETEAFF.

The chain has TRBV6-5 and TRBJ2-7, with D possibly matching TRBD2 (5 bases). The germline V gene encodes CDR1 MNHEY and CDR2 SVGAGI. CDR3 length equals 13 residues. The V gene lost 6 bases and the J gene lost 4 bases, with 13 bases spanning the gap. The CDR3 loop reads CASRTASGYEQYF. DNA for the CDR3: TGTGCCAGCAGGACGGCTTCGGGATACGAGCAGTACTTC.

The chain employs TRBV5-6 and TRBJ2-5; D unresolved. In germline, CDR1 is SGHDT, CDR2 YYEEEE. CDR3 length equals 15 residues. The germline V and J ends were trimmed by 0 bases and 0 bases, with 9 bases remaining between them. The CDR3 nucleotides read TGTGCCAGCAGCTTGGGTGTTCGGTACCAAGAGACCCAGTACTTC. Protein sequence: CASSLGVRYQETQYF.

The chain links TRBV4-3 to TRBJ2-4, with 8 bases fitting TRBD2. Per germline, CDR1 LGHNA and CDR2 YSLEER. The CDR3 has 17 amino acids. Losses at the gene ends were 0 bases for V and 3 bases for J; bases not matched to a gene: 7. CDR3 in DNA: TGCGCCAGCAGCCAAGACTTAGCGGGATCGATCAAAAACATTCAGTACTTC. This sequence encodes CASSQDLAGSIKNIQYF.

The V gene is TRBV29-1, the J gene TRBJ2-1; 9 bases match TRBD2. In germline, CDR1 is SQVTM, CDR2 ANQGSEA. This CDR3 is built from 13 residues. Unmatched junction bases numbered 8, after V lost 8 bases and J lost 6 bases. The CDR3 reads CSSWRGGSNEQFF. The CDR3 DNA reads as TGCAGCTCCTGGCGGGGGGGCTCCAATGAGCAGTTCTTC.

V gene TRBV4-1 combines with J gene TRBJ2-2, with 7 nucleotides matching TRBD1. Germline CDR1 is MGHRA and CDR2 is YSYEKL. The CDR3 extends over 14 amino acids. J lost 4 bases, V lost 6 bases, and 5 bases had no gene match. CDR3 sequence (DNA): TGCGCCAGCAGTAGACAGGGAAGCACCGGGGAGCTGTTTTTT. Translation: CASSRQGSTGELFF.

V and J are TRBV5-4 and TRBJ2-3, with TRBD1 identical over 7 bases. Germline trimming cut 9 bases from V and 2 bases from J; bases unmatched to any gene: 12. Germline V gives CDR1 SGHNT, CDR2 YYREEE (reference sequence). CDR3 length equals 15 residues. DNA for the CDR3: TGTGCCACCGGCCCGGCGGACAGGACCACAGATACGCAGTATTTT. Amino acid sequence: CATGPADRTTDTQYF.